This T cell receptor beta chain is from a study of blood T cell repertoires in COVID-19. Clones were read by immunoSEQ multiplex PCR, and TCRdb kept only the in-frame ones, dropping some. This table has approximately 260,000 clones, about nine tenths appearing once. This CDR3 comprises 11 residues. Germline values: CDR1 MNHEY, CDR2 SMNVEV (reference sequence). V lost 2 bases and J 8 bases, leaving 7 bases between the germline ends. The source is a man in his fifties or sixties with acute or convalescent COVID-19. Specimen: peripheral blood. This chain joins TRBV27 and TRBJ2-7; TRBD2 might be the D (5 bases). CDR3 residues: CASSLNGKQYF. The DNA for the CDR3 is TGTGCCAGCAGTTTAAACGGGAAGCAGTACTTC.